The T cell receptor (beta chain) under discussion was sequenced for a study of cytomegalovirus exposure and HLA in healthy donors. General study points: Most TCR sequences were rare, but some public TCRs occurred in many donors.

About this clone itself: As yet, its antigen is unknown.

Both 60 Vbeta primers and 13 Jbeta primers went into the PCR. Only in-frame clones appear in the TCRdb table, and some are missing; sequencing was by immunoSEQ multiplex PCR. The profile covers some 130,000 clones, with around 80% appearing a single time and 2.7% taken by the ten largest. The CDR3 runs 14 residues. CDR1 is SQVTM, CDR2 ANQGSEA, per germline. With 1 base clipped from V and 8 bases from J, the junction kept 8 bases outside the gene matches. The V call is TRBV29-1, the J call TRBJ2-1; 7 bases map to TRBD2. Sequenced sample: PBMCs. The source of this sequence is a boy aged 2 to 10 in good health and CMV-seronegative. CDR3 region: CSVEVAGEYHEQFF. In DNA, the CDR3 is TGCAGCGTTGAAGTGGCGGGAGAATATCATGAGCAGTTCTTC.